These 27 T cell receptor beta chains were sequenced from one sample in a study of T cells in women clearing cervical HPV infection. Measured with immunoSEQ multiplex PCR; TCRdb has only the in-frame clones, and not every one. This sample's clone table lists about 32,000 clones. Material for sequencing was blood buffy coat. These receptors were taken from a woman between 18 and 70 years old with a cervical HPV16 infection that either progressed to CIN3+ or cleared (not recorded which).

About this clone: The CDR3 end lies 3 residues beyond the end of the read and is filled in from the germline J gene. The gene calls are TRBV10-2 and TRBJ1-1; unclear D gene. CDR1 is WSHSY, CDR2 SAAADI, per germline. V was pared by 8 bases and J by 4 bases, with 14 bases between. CDR3 size: 13 residues. CDR3: CASSDGVATEAFF. The part of the CDR3 DNA that was read is TGCGCCAGCTCCGACGGGGTAGCCACTGAA.

About this clone itself: Read coverage stops 3 residues before the CDR3 terminus; the germline J gene supplies the remainder. V and J are TRBV10-3 and TRBJ1-1, with 8 bases identical to TRBD1. This CDR3 contains 14 residues. With V trimmed by 5 bases and J by 3 bases, 5 bases remained unmatched. Germline lookup yields CDR1 ENHRY and CDR2 SYGVKD. CDR3: CAISLQGGDTEAFF. The sequenced part of the CDR3 DNA is TGTGCCATCAGTCTACAGGGGGGAGACACTGAA.

In the case of this clone: Coverage ceases 3 residues before the CDR3 finishes, and the germline J gene fills in the end. This chain links TRBV24-1 with TRBJ2-1; maybe TRBD1 (6 bases). The CDR3 covers 15 residues. The germline V gene has CDR1 KGHDR and CDR2 SFDVKD. Deletions cut 4 bases from V and 1 base from J, with 10 bases between. The CDR3 loop is CATSDHRVSYNEQFF. Partial CDR3 DNA: TGTGCCACCAGTGACCACAGGGTATCCTACAATGAG.

Concerning this clone: The read ends 3 residues early relative to the CDR3; the germline J gene fills the gap. This rearrangement joins TRBV20-1 to TRBJ2-1; 16 positions agree with TRBD2. The V segment lost 5 bases and the J segment 7 bases; nucleotides outside the gene matches: 8. CDR3 length equals 16 residues. From germline, CDR1 is DFQATT and CDR2 SNEGSKA (reference sequence). The covered CDR3 bases are TGCAGTGCTGGGACTAGCGGGGGGGCGGTGATGAATGAG. It codes for CSAGTSGGAVMNE. The full CDR3 protein reads CSAGTSGGAVMNEQFF.

Regarding this clone: Coverage ceases 3 residues before the CDR3 finishes, and the germline J gene fills in the end. The chain carries TRBV6-1 and TRBJ2-5, with D uncertain. There are 12 residues in the CDR3. From germline, CDR1 is MNHNS and CDR2 SASEGT. V shed 4 bases and J shed 1 base, with 4 bases lying between them. Here the CDR3 reads CASSAFQETQYF. The sequenced CDR3 bases are TGTGCCAGCAGTGCATTCCAAGAGACC.

Points on this clone: Sequencing ends 3 residues short of the CDR3 end; the germline J gene provides the rest. The chain is built from TRBV19 and TRBJ1-1; D call uncertain. Trimming removed 8 bases at V and 3 bases at J, with 13 bases between. This CDR3 contains 13 residues. The germline V gene encodes CDR1 LNHDA and CDR2 SQIVND (reference sequence). The chain's CDR3 is CASRRGGHTEAFF. Partial CDR3 DNA: TGTGCCAGTCGGCGGGGTGGCCACACTGAA. Variable domain in full (rest from reference TRBV19 and TRBJ1-1): DGGITQSPKYLFRKEGQNVTLSCEQNLNHDAMYWYRQDPGQGLRLIYYSQIVNDFQKGDIAEGYSVSREKKESFPLTVTSAQKNPTAFYLCASRRGGHTEAFFGQGTRLTVV.

A note on this clone: The read halts 3 residues ahead of the CDR3 end, with the missing end drawn from the germline J gene. The rearrangement joins TRBV2 to TRBJ2-5; a weak D match, TRBD2 (6 bases). The germline gives CDR1 SNHLY, CDR2 FYNNEI. CDR3 size: 15 residues. Trimming stripped 5 bases from V and 4 bases from J, with 17 bases between. The CDR3 bases that were read are TGTGCCAGCAGTCTAGACCTGACCGGGGGAGAGACC. Protein: CASSLDLTGGET. The complete CDR3 protein is CASSLDLTGGETQYF.

With regard to this clone: From the germline J gene comes the end of the CDR3, since the read stops 3 residues before it. The chain is built from TRBV2 and TRBJ1-6; TRBD1 agrees at 8 bases. Losses at the gene ends were 10 bases for V and 9 bases for J; bases not matched to a gene: 14. The germline gives CDR1 SNHLY, CDR2 FYNNEI. The CDR3 covers 15 residues. The CDR3 sequence is CANLGPGQEGSPLHF. CDR3 bases read: TGTGCCAACCTAGGTCCGGGACAGGAGGGTTCACCC.

A remark on this clone: The read comes to an end 3 residues before the CDR3 does, leaving the germline J gene to fill in the end. The chain recombines TRBV2 with TRBJ1-1; 8 nucleotides agree with TRBD1. CDR3 length: 15 residues. Trimming cost V 2 bases and J 5 bases; bases outside gene matches: 7. The germline gives CDR1 SNHLY, CDR2 FYNNEI. The CDR3 DNA, read in part, is TGTGCCAGCAGTGAATTTCAGGGGGCGCGAACTGAA. Its translation: CASSEFQGARTE. The full CDR3 reads CASSEFQGARTEAFF.

The sequenced CDR3 bases are TGTGCCAGCAGTGAAGCGTCGGACAGGCGTAGC. Translation gives CASSEASDRRS. The entire CDR3 sequence reads CASSEASDRRSYTF. This chain links TRBV6-1 with TRBJ1-2; 7 bases agree with TRBD1. From the germline J gene comes the end of the CDR3, since the read stops 3 residues before it. CDR1 and CDR2 (germline): MNHNS, SASEGT. This CDR3 is 14 amino acids long.

Comments on this clone: The observed sequence ends 3 residues before the CDR3 terminus, with the missing tail filled in from the germline J gene. This rearrangement joins TRBV7-3 to TRBJ1-2; D uncertain. The CDR3 sequence is 20 residues long. V lost 1 base and J lost 3, with 27 bases in between. Germline V gene sequence: CDR1 SGHTA, CDR2 FQGTGA. CDR3 DNA, as far as it was read: TGTGCCAGCAGCTTAAAGGCAGGCTTTAATCGGTATTCCCCCGACTATGGC. Protein sequence: CASSLKAGFNRYSPDYG. The entire CDR3 is CASSLKAGFNRYSPDYGYTF.

Remarks on this clone: Read data end 3 residues before the CDR3 end; the end is taken from the germline J gene. The rearrangement links TRBV28 to TRBJ1-1; D perhaps matches TRBD1 (6 bases). From germline, CDR1 is MDHEN and CDR2 SYDVKM. The CDR3 spans 11 residues. The covered CDR3 bases are TGTGCCAGCAGTTTGCCAGGGGTT. This sequence encodes CASSLPGV. The whole CDR3 is CASSLPGVAFF.

With respect to this clone: The read ends 3 residues shy of where the CDR3 ends; the end is completed using the germline J gene. The genes are TRBV18 and TRBJ2-3; D might be TRBD1 (7 bases). The CDR3 totals 16 residues. V was clipped by 3 bases and J by 1 base, with 14 bases between them. Germline V gene data show CDR1 as KGHSH and CDR2 as LQKENI. The CDR3 is CASSPTTRGGTDTQYF. The DNA read from the CDR3 is TGTGCCAGCTCACCGACGACCAGGGGGGGCACAGATACG.

Points on this clone: The CDR3 is cut off 3 residues early in the read; its end comes from the germline J gene. The V gene is TRBV5-5, the J gene TRBJ2-1; D is possibly TRBD1 (6 bases). With 5 bases removed from V and 0 bases from J, the gap between germline ends came to 12 bases. The CDR3 covers 15 residues. Per the germline V gene, CDR1 is SGHKS and CDR2 is YYEKEE (reference sequence). CDR3 DNA (partial): TGTGCCAGCAGGGAACAGGGAATCTCCTACAATGAG. Translating it yields CASREQGISYNE. The entire CDR3 is CASREQGISYNEQFF. The full variable domain, with the rest looked up from reference TRBV5-5 and TRBJ2-1, is DAGVTQSPTHLIKTRGQQVTLRCSPISGHKSVSWYQQVLGQGPQFIFQYYEKEERGRGNFPDRFSARQFPNYSSELNVNALLLGDSALYLCASREQGISYNEQFFGPGTRLTVL.

With respect to this clone: Sequencing ends 3 residues short of the CDR3 end; the germline J gene provides the rest. The chain links TRBV11-2 to TRBJ2-5; 9 nucleotides agree with TRBD2. The CDR3 runs to 14 residues. The germline V gene has CDR1 SGHAT and CDR2 FQNNGV. The V segment lost 5 bases and the J segment 3 bases; nucleotides outside the gene matches: 4. The part of the CDR3 DNA that was read is TGTGCCAGCAGCCTGCGACTAGCGGAAGAGACC. This gives the protein CASSLRLAEET. The entire CDR3 protein is CASSLRLAEETQYF.

A note on this clone: The read ends 3 residues before the CDR3 terminus; that terminus is restored from the germline J gene. The chain couples TRBV29-1 to TRBJ1-1; 7 bases agree with TRBD1. This CDR3 region has 12 residues. The V gene end was trimmed by 6 bases and the J gene end by 4 bases; junction bases not matched to a gene: 5. CDR1 and CDR2 (germline): SQVTM, ANQGSEA. The CDR3 bases that were read are TGCAGCGTAGCCAGGGGGGCCACTGAA. Translated: CSVARGATE. The whole CDR3 is CSVARGATEAFF.

As regards this clone: The CDR3 goes on 3 residues after the read ends, and that part is filled in from the germline J gene. The chain combines TRBV5-1 with TRBJ1-2; 8 nucleotides line up with TRBD1. This CDR3 spans 17 amino acids. V dropped 4 bases and J dropped 2; count of bases not matched to a gene: 13. Germline CDR1 and CDR2: SGHRS and YFSETQ. The chain's CDR3 is CASSAEGQDWGNYGYTF. Incomplete CDR3 DNA: TGCGCCAGCAGCGCAGAGGGACAGGATTGGGGGAACTATGGC.

Regarding this clone: The sample holds other DNA sequences that translate to the same CDR3. The CDR3 region is CASSGTNTGELFF. Incomplete CDR3 DNA: TGTGCCAGCAGCGGGACAAACACCGGGGAG. The chain recombines TRBV6-4 with TRBJ2-2, with D perhaps TRBD1 (6 bases). The CDR3 goes on 3 residues after the read ends, and that part is filled in from the germline J gene. This CDR3 is built from 13 residues. The germline CDR1 and CDR2 sequences are MRHNA and SNTAGT. V dropped 6 bases and J dropped 2 bases, with 7 bases sitting between them.

Comment on this clone: Read data end 3 residues before the CDR3 end; the end is taken from the germline J gene. The gene calls are TRBV6-2 or TRBV6-3 and TRBJ1-2; a weak D match, TRBD1 (6 bases). CDR1 and CDR2 from the germline V gene are MNHEY and SVGEGT. The CDR3 length is 14 residues. Partial CDR3 DNA: TGTGCCAGCAGTTACAATAACAGGGCGACGGGC. Protein: CASSYNNRATG. The whole CDR3 protein reads CASSYNNRATGYTF.

In regard to this clone: The read is 3 residues too short to cover the CDR3 end, so that end is filled in from the germline J gene. The rearrangement joins TRBV7-3 to TRBJ2-3, with D perhaps matching TRBD2 (5 bases). Trimming stripped 4 bases from V and 0 bases from J, with 17 bases between. CDR1 is SGHTA, CDR2 FQGTGA, per germline. The CDR3 loop spans 17 amino acids. This CDR3 is CASSSRFGVSSTDTQYF. Incomplete CDR3 DNA: TGTGCCAGCAGCTCTAGATTCGGGGTATCTAGCACAGATACG.

To note about this clone: The read is 3 residues too short to cover the CDR3 end, so that end is filled in from the germline J gene. The chain joins TRBV6-4 to TRBJ2-2; D gene unclear. The V end lost 4 bases, the J end lost 3 bases, and 6 bases lay between the germline ends. This CDR3 is 13 amino acids long. Germline-derived CDR1 and CDR2 are MRHNA and SNTAGT. Partial CDR3 DNA: TGTGCCAGCAGTGGAACAGACACCGGGGAG. Its translation is CASSGTDTGE. The complete CDR3 protein is CASSGTDTGELFF.

Comments on this clone: The read terminates 3 residues ahead of where the CDR3 ends, so the germline J gene completes it. The V and J genes are TRBV20-1 and TRBJ2-7; TRBD2 is a possible D gene (5 bases). Trimming took off 8 bases at V and 1 base at J, with 18 bases between the two ends. Looked up from germline, CDR1 is DFQATT and CDR2 is SNEGSKA (reference sequence). CDR3 length: 14 amino acids. The CDR3 protein is CSLPSERQSYEQYF. Incomplete CDR3 DNA: TGCAGTCTACCCTCAGAGCGGCAGTCCTACGAG.

CDR3 bases read: TGTGCCAGCAGCCCCTTGGTGGGTGCAGGTCAAGAGACC. Its translation is CASSPLVGAGQET. The complete CDR3 reads CASSPLVGAGQETQYF. V and J are TRBV9 and TRBJ2-5; no reliable D call. The read ends 3 residues early relative to the CDR3; the germline J gene fills the gap. From germline, CDR1 is SGDLS and CDR2 YYNGEE. V lost 4 bases to trimming and J lost 2 bases, with 18 bases between them. The CDR3 sequence is 16 residues long.

Of note for this clone: The read gets to within 3 residues of the CDR3 end, and the germline J gene fills in the rest. The rearrangement links TRBV5-1 to TRBJ2-3; no clear D. Between the trimmed V and J ends, which lost 3 bases and 0 bases, there was a span of 2 bases. This CDR3 region has 12 residues. The germline gives CDR1 SGHRS, CDR2 YFSETQ. CDR3 DNA, as far as it was read: TGCGCCAGCAGCTCGAGCACAGATACG. Encoded protein: CASSSSTDT. The full CDR3 is CASSSSTDTQYF.

The CDR3 reads CASSLVAPQETQYF. The part of the CDR3 DNA that was read is TGTGCCAGCAGCTTGGTAGCCCCCCAAGAGACC. This chain connects TRBV5-4 to TRBJ2-5; D gene uncertain. The missing CDR3 end, 3 residues past where the read stops, is filled in from the germline J gene. Per the germline V gene, CDR1 is SGHNT and CDR2 is YYREEE (reference sequence). This CDR3 comprises 14 residues. V was cut by 0 bases and J by 1 base, with 7 bases left in between.

As regards this clone: The observed sequence ends 3 residues before the CDR3 terminus, with the missing tail filled in from the germline J gene. V and J are TRBV2 and TRBJ2-2; no definite D call. Trimming cost V 2 bases and J 4 bases, with 8 bases left between them. CDR1 SNHLY and CDR2 FYNNEI come from the germline V gene. The CDR3 contains 14 residues. The CDR3 sequence: CASSELQLTGELFF. CDR3 bases read: TGTGCCAGCAGTGAATTACAGCTCACCGGGGAG. The variable domain in full, with the rest retrieved from reference TRBV2 and TRBJ2-2, is EPEVTQTPSHQVTQMGQEVILRCVPISNHLYFYWYRQILGQKVEFLVSFYNNEISEKSEIFDDQFSVERPDGSNFTLKIRSTKLEDSAMYFCASSELQLTGELFFGEGSRLTVL.

This clone is called medium-sized (0.01 to 0.1%) based on its frequency. The CDR3 end is not reached by the read, which stops 3 residues before it; the germline J gene fills it in. The genes are TRBV6-1 and TRBJ1-2; D is perhaps TRBD1 (5 bases). This CDR3 is 15 amino acids long. With 3 bases removed from V and 2 bases from J, the gap between germline ends came to 13 bases. Germline CDR1 MNHNS, CDR2 SASEGT. This CDR3 is CASSEGDRRNYGYTF. The sequenced part of the CDR3 DNA is TGTGCCAGCAGTGAGGGAGACAGAAGAAACTATGGC.